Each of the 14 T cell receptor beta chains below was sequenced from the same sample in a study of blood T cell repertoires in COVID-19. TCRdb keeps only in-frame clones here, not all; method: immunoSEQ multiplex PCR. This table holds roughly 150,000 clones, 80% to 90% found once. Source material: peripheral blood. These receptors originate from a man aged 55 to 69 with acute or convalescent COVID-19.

Here the CDR3 DNA reads TGCGCCAGCCGGATAAGCGGGGCATCAAACTCTGGGGCCAACGTCCTGACTTTC. This translates into CASRISGASNSGANVLTF. This chain joins TRBV5-1 and TRBJ2-6; 7 nucleotides match TRBD2. CDR1 and CDR2 (germline): SGHRS, YFSETQ. With V trimmed by 7 bases and J by 0 bases, 13 bases remained unmatched. The CDR3 sequence is 18 residues long.

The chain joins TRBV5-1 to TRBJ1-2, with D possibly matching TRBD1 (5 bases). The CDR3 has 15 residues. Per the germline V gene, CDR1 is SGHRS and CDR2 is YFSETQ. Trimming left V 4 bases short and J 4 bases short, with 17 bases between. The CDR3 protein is CASSLGGAVGYGYTF. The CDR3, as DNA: TGCGCCAGCAGCCTCGGCGGGGCTGTGGGCTATGGCTACACCTTC.

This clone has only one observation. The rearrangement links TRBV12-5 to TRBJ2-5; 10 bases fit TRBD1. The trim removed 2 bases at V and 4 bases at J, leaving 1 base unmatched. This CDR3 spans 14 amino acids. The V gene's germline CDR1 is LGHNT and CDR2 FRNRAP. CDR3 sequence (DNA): TGTGCTAGTGGTTTGCGGACAGGGGGAGAGACCCAGTACTTC. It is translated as CASGLRTGGETQYF.

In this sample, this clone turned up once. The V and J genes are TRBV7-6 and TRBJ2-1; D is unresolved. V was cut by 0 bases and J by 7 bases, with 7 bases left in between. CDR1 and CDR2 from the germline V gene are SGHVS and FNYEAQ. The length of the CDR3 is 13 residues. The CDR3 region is CASSLAPNNEQFF. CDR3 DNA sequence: TGTGCCAGCAGCTTAGCGCCTAATAATGAGCAGTTCTTC.

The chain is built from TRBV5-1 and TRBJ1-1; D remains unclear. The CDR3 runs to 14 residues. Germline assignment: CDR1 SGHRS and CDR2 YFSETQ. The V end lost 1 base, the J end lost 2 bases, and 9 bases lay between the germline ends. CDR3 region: CASSLNSLNTEAFF. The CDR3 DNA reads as TGCGCCAGCAGCTTGAACAGCTTAAACACTGAAGCTTTCTTT.

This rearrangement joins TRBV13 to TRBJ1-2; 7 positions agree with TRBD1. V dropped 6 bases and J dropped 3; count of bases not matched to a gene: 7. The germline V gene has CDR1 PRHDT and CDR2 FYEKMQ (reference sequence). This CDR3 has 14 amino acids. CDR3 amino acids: CASRKQGIDYGYTF. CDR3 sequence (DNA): TGTGCCAGCAGAAAACAGGGGATTGACTATGGCTACACCTTC.

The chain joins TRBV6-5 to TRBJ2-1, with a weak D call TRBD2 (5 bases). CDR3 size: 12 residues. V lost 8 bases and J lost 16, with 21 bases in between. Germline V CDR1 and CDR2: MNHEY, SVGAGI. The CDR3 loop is CASSGLPGTPFF. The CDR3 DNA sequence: TGTGCCAGCTCGGGATTGCCAGGTACCCCCTTCTTC.

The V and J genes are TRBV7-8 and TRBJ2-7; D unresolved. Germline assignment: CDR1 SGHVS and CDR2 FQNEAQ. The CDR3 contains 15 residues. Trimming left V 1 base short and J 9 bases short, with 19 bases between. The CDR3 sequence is CASSLVSGMDARQYF. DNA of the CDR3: TGTGCCAGCAGCTTAGTTTCAGGAATGGATGCCCGGCAGTACTTC.

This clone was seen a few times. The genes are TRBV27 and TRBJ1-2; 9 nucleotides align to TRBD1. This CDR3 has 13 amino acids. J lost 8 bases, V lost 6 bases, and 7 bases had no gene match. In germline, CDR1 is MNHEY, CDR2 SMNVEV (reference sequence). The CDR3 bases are TGTGCCAGCAGCCAAACAGGGGGCCGAGGCTACACCTTC. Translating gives CASSQTGGRGYTF.

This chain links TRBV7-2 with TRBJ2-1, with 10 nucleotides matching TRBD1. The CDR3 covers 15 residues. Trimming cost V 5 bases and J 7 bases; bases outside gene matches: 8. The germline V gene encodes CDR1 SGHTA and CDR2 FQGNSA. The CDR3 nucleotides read TGTGCCAGCAGCGTAGACAGGGGGCATTGGAATGAGCAGTTCTTC. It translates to CASSVDRGHWNEQFF.

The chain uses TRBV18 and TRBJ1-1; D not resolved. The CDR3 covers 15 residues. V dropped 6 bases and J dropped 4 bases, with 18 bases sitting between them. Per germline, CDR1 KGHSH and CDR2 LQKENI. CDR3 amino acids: CASSTVGAESTEAFF. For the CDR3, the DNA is TGTGCCAGCTCGACCGTCGGAGCGGAGAGCACTGAAGCTTTCTTT.

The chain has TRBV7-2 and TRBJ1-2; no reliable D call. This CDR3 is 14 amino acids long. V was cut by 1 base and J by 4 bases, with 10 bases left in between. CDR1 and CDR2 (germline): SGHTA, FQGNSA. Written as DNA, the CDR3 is TGTGCCAGCAGCTTAGGGGTCGGGATCTATGGCTACACCTTC. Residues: CASSLGVGIYGYTF.

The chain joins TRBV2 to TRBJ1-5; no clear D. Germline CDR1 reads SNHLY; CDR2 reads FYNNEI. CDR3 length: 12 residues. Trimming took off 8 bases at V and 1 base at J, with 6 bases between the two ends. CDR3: CASGGSNQPQHF. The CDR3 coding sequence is TGTGCCAGCGGAGGGAGCAATCAGCCCCAGCATTTT.

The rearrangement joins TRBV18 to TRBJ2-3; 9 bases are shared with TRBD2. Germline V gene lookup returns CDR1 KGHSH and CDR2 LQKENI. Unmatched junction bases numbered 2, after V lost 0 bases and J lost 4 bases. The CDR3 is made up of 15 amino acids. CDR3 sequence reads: CASSPPAGGADTQYF. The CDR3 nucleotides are TGTGCCAGCTCACCACCCGCGGGGGGGGCAGATACGCAGTATTTT.